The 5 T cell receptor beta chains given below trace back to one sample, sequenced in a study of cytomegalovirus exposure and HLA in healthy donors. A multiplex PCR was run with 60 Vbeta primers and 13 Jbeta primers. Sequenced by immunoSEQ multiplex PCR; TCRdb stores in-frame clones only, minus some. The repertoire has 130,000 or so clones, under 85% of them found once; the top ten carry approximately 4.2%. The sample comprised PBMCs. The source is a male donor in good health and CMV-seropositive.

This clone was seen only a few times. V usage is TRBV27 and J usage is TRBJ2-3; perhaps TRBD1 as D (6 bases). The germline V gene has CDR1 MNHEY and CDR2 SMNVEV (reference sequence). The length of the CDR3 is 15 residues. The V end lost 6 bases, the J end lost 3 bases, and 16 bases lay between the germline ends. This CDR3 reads CASSTGRGWTDTQYF. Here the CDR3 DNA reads TGTGCCAGCAGCACAGGGAGAGGATGGACAGATACGCAGTATTTT.

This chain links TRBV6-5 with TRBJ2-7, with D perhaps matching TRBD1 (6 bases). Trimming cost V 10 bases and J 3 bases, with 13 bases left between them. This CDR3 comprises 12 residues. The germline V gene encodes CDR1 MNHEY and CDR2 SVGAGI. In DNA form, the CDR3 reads TGTGCCACCCGGGACACCCACTACGAGCAGTACTTC. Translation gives CATRDTHYEQYF.

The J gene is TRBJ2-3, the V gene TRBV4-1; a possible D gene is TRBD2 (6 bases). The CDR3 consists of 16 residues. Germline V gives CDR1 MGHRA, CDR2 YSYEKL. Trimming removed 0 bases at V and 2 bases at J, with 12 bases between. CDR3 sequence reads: CASSQDEGGPTDTQYF. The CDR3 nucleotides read TGCGCCAGCAGCCAAGACGAGGGAGGACCCACAGATACGCAGTATTTT.

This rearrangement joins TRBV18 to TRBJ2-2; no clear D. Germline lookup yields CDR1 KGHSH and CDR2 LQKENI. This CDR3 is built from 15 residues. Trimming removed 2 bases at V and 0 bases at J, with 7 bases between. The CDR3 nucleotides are TGTGCCAGCTCACCAGTATTATCGAACACCGGGGAGCTGTTTTTT. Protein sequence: CASSPVLSNTGELFF.

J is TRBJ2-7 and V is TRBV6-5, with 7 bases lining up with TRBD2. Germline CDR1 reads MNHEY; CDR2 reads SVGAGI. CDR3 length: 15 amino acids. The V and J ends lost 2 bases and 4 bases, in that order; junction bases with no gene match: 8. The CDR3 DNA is TGTGCCAGCAGTTACGCCGGGACTAACCATTACGAGCAGTACTTC. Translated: CASSYAGTNHYEQYF.